These 32 T cell receptor beta chains were all obtained from the same sample, sequenced in a study of blood T cells in healthy people across ages (dated by TCRdb to between 2014 and 2017). Library construction relied on 5' RACE. TCRdb lists the instrument as Illumina HiSeq 2500. The second PCR ran for about 6 to 11 cycles and used a J-beta primer mix along with a sample-barcoded 5' primer. TCRdb reanalyzed the raw reads on its own, using fastp at Q25 for trimming and MiXCR for clone calling, and kept in-frame beta chains. CDR3 protein duplicates are merged, each entry listing the most common genes and DNA. The sample records 1.5 million to 2 million distinct CDR3 sequences, less than 50% of which are singletons. The ten largest make up 2% to 2.5% of the sample. Sequenced sample: blood. These receptors originate from a woman aged 40 to 50 in good health.

This clonotype was counted only a few times. V usage is TRBV20-1 and J usage is TRBJ1-6; D not certain. The CDR3 consists of 15 residues. Germline V gene lookup returns CDR1 DFQATT and CDR2 SNEGSKA (reference sequence). V lost 3 bases and J 3 bases, leaving 12 bases between the germline ends. The CDR3 loop is CSARNPFFYNSPLHF. As DNA, the CDR3 is TGCAGTGCTAGGAATCCGTTTTTCTATAATTCACCCCTCCACTTT.

The V gene is TRBV20-1, the J gene TRBJ2-7; 7 nucleotides align to TRBD2. The CDR3 contains 13 residues. The V segment lost 4 bases and the J segment 0 bases; nucleotides outside the gene matches: 3. Germline V lookup: CDR1 DFQATT, CDR2 SNEGSKA (reference sequence). As DNA, the CDR3 is TGCAGTGCTACTCCGGGGGGCTCCTACGAGCAGTACTTC. As protein: CSATPGGSYEQYF.

V gene TRBV10-3 combines with J gene TRBJ2-3; possible D gene TRBD2, 6 bases. Germline loops: CDR1 ENHRY, CDR2 SYGVKD. This CDR3 has 13 residues. The ends were cut back, 7 bases at V and 4 bases at J, with 12 bases in the middle. The CDR3 sequence is CAIMSGEADTQYF. Here the CDR3 DNA reads TGTGCCATCATGTCGGGGGAAGCAGATACGCAGTATTTT.

This chain joins TRBV12-3 or TRBV12-4 and TRBJ2-1; D is uncertain. Trimming pared 11 bases from V and 5 bases from J, leaving 13 bases between. The CDR3 covers 12 residues. The CDR3 DNA sequence: TGTGCCGGCGCGATACTGGACAATGAGCAGTTCTTC. Its protein product is CAGAILDNEQFF.

V and J are TRBV4-1 and TRBJ1-6; D is undetermined. The germline CDR1 and CDR2 sequences are MGHRA and YSYEKL. The CDR3 contains 15 residues. Trimming cost V 0 bases and J 12 bases, with 15 bases left between them. DNA of the CDR3: TGCGCCAGCAGCCAAGAGACGCCTCTGGTTAGACCCCTCCACTTT. The encoded protein is CASSQETPLVRPLHF.

This clonotype was picked up a small number of times. The chain employs TRBV5-5 and TRBJ2-1; maybe TRBD2 (5 bases). Trimming cost V 3 bases and J 7 bases, with 14 bases left between them. Germline V gene data show CDR1 as SGHKS and CDR2 as YYEKEE (reference sequence). This CDR3 contains 14 residues. The CDR3 region has the DNA TGTGCCAGCAGCTCCGGGATTGCAATTAATGAGCAGTTCTTC. It yields the protein CASSSGIAINEQFF. The variable domain in full, completed from reference TRBV5-5 and TRBJ2-1, reads DAGVTQSPTHLIKTRGQQVTLRCSPISGHKSVSWYQQVLGQGPQFIFQYYEKEERGRGNFPDRFSARQFPNYSSELNVNALLLGDSALYLCASSSGIAINEQFFGPGTRLTVL.

This clonotype was observed a handful of times. V usage is TRBV28 and J usage is TRBJ2-5; the D is unclear. Germline loops: CDR1 MDHEN, CDR2 SYDVKM. V was cut by 3 bases and J by 2 bases, with 10 bases left in between. This CDR3 is built from 14 residues. The CDR3, as DNA: TGTGCCAGCAGTTTGATTACAGATCAAGAGACCCAGTACTTC. The encoded protein is CASSLITDQETQYF.

This clonotype occurred a few times. V and J are TRBV20-1 and TRBJ1-2, with TRBD1 matching over 7 bases. V shed 4 bases, J shed 5 bases, and the junction held 7 bases outside the gene matches. This CDR3 is 13 amino acids long. The germline CDR1 and CDR2 sequences are DFQATT and SNEGSKA (reference sequence). CDR3 loop: CSATGQRRYGYTF. The CDR3 DNA is TGCAGTGCTACGGGACAGAGGAGGTATGGCTACACCTTC.

The V gene is TRBV28, the J gene TRBJ2-7; a weak D match, TRBD2 (6 bases). Germline assignment: CDR1 MDHEN and CDR2 SYDVKM. The CDR3 consists of 13 residues. V was cut by 5 bases and J by 6 bases, with 14 bases left in between. CDR3 sequence: CASSSPWRAEQYF. The CDR3 region has the DNA TGTGCCAGCAGTAGCCCGTGGAGGGCCGAGCAGTACTTC.

This clonotype was detected only a few times. This sequence joins TRBV6-6 and TRBJ2-7; 11 nucleotides align to TRBD2. The ends lost 6 bases at V and 7 bases at J; junction bases unmatched: 2. Germline CDR1 reads MNHNY; CDR2 reads SVGAGI (reference sequence). CDR3 size: 12 residues. In nucleotides, the CDR3 is TGTGCCAGCAGGGGACTAGCGGAAGAGCAGTACTTC. Translated: CASRGLAEEQYF.

The rearrangement links TRBV4-1 to TRBJ1-2, with D maybe TRBD1 (5 bases). Germline CDR1 MGHRA, CDR2 YSYEKL. Trimming stripped 7 bases from V and 0 bases from J, with 9 bases between. There are 13 residues in the CDR3. CDR3 DNA: TGCGCCAGCAAAGGGGCAGCTAACTATGGCTACACCTTC. Translated: CASKGAANYGYTF.

This clonotype was recorded a few times. The gene calls are TRBV5-1 and TRBJ2-5; 11 nucleotides align to TRBD2. CDR1 is SGHRS, CDR2 YFSETQ, per germline. With V trimmed by 2 bases and J by 4 bases, 13 bases remained unmatched. The CDR3 is 18 amino acids. The CDR3 protein is CASSFHDSGGGIGETQYF. In nucleotides, the CDR3 is TGCGCCAGCAGCTTCCATGATAGCGGGGGGGGAATTGGAGAGACCCAGTACTTC. The full variable domain, with the rest looked up from reference TRBV5-1 and TRBJ2-5, is KAGVTQTPRYLIKTRGQQVTLSCSPISGHRSVSWYQQTPGQGLQFLFEYFSETQRNKGNFPGRFSGRQFSNSRSEMNVSTLELGDSALYLCASSFHDSGGGIGETQYFGPGTRLLVL.

This clonotype was counted only a few times. The chain joins TRBV6-1 to TRBJ2-7; weak D call: TRBD2 (6 bases). Germline CDR1 is MNHNS and CDR2 is SASEGT. V was pared by 0 bases and J by 3 bases, with 15 bases between. The CDR3 length is 16 residues. The CDR3 region is CASSEAAVGGIYEQYF. CDR3 DNA sequence: TGTGCCAGCAGTGAAGCGGCCGTGGGGGGAATCTACGAGCAGTACTTC.

The chain carries TRBV3-1 and TRBJ2-3; perhaps TRBD2 as D (5 bases). Deletions cut 4 bases from V and 2 bases from J, with 16 bases between. CDR3 size: 16 residues. CDR1 and CDR2 from the germline V gene are LGHDT and YNNKEL (reference sequence). The CDR3 loop reads CASSRDYGENTDTQYF. In DNA form, the CDR3 reads TGTGCCAGCAGCCGAGACTATGGGGAAAACACAGATACGCAGTATTTT.

V gene TRBV28 combines with J gene TRBJ1-2; possibly TRBD1 for D (6 bases). CDR1 and CDR2 (germline): MDHEN, SYDVKM. Trimming pared 7 bases from V and 4 bases from J, leaving 19 bases between. CDR3 length: 15 amino acids. The CDR3 DNA reads as TGTGCCAGCACCCCGGGTACAGGGCCTAGCTATGGCTACACCTTC. Translating gives CASTPGTGPSYGYTF.

The chain employs TRBV6-6 and TRBJ1-5; 8 bases align to TRBD1. V was clipped by 9 bases and J by 0 bases; unmatched bases: 7. This CDR3 is 15 amino acids long. CDR1 MNHNY and CDR2 SVGAGI come from the germline V gene (reference sequence). Here the CDR3 reads CASDRGLYSNQPQHF. In DNA, the CDR3 is TGTGCCAGTGACAGGGGACTATATAGCAATCAGCCCCAGCATTTT.

Concerning this clonotype itself: Compared with germline, one end of the junction differs, possibly owing to a read error. Here the CDR3 reads CVSSPGGVRYEQYF. The CDR3 DNA sequence: TGTGTCAGCAGTCCAGGAGGGGTCCGATACGAGCAGTACTTC. This rearrangement joins TRBV12-3 or TRBV12-4 to TRBJ2-7, with D perhaps TRBD2 (6 bases). The CDR3 covers 14 residues.

V is TRBV7-2 and J is TRBJ2-3; D gene uncertain. Germline CDR1 is SGHTA and CDR2 is FQGNSA. This CDR3 comprises 13 residues. V lost 4 bases and J 1 base, leaving 6 bases between the germline ends. The CDR3 nucleotides are TGTGCCAGCAGCTGGGTACGCACAGATACGCAGTATTTT. Protein sequence: CASSWVRTDTQYF.

As regards this clonotype: The CDR3 end shows no conserved phenylalanine or tryptophan, and so a read error is likely. V gene TRBV7-2 combines with J gene TRBJ2-3, with 8 bases identical to TRBD2. Germline-derived CDR1 and CDR2 are SGHTA and FQGNSA. CDR3 length equals 16 residues. V lost 1 base to trimming and J lost 9 bases; unmatched junction nucleotides: 12. In nucleotides, the CDR3 is TGTGCCAGCAGCTTAGATGGCGGGGGGCCCAAGGGCACGCAGTATTCT. It yields the protein CASSLDGGGPKGTQYS.

The rearrangement joins TRBV5-1 to TRBJ2-5; tentatively, D is TRBD1 (6 bases). The end of the DNA fits TRBJ2-7 better, so the J call may be wrong. The CDR3 spans 12 residues. The V gene's germline CDR1 is SGHRS and CDR2 YFSETQ. CDR3 sequence reads: CASGPNRAEQYF. CDR3 nucleotide sequence: TGCGCCAGCGGACCGAACAGGGCCGAGCAGTACTTC.

The chain has TRBV7-9 and TRBJ2-3, with D unclear. Germline assignment: CDR1 SEHNR and CDR2 FQNEAQ (reference sequence). The CDR3 totals 13 residues. V gave up 4 bases and J gave up 4 bases, with 9 bases separating them. In DNA, the CDR3 is TGTGCCAGCAGCTCCACGGTCGCAGATACGCAGTATTTT. The encoded protein is CASSSTVADTQYF.

V and J are TRBV28 and TRBJ2-3; 7 nucleotides match TRBD2. Germline CDR1 MDHEN, CDR2 SYDVKM. The CDR3 is made up of 18 amino acids. With V trimmed by 8 bases and J by 3 bases, 20 bases remained unmatched. This CDR3 reads CASLSLVHSGDFTDTQYF. Here the CDR3 DNA reads TGTGCCAGCCTCAGTTTGGTGCACAGCGGGGATTTTACAGATACGCAGTATTTT.

The chain uses TRBV12-3 or TRBV12-4 and TRBJ2-3, with D tentatively TRBD1 (5 bases). This CDR3 is 13 amino acids long. The V and J ends lost 7 bases and 4 bases respectively, with 12 bases between them. DNA of the CDR3: TGTGCCAGCAAGCAGGGTTGGGCAGATACGCAGTATTTT. This codes for CASKQGWADTQYF.

V is TRBV3-1 and J is TRBJ1-4; D not certain. Trimming took off 0 bases at V and 14 bases at J, with 13 bases between the two ends. Germline V gene data show CDR1 as LGHDT and CDR2 as YNNKEL (reference sequence). The CDR3 consists of 13 residues. CDR3 sequence: CASSQERSTRLFF. CDR3 nucleotides: TGTGCCAGCAGCCAAGAGCGCTCTACGAGGCTGTTTTTT.

The V and J genes are TRBV7-2 and TRBJ1-2; the D is unclear. The V end was cut by 1 base, the J end by 10 bases, with 16 bases between. The CDR3 covers 14 residues. Looked up from germline, CDR1 is SGHTA and CDR2 is FQGNSA. CDR3 sequence: CASSLVTSSRDYTF. CDR3 nucleotide sequence: TGTGCCAGCAGCTTAGTGACATCGAGTCGGGACTACACCTTC.

This clonotype was seen a handful of times. The V gene is TRBV5-1, the J gene TRBJ2-6; D ambiguous. Germline V lookup: CDR1 SGHRS, CDR2 YFSETQ. V was trimmed by 5 bases and J by 0 bases, leaving 12 bases between them. This CDR3 has 16 residues. The CDR3: CASRPTRFSGANVLTF. The CDR3 DNA reads as TGCGCCAGCAGGCCTACCAGGTTCTCTGGGGCCAACGTCCTGACTTTC.

This clonotype was counted between two and nine times. The CDR3 region is CSARGLSYEQYF. In DNA form, the CDR3 reads TGCAGTGCTAGAGGACTATCCTACGAGCAGTACTTC. The gene calls are TRBV20-1 and TRBJ2-7, with D perhaps matching TRBD2 (5 bases). From germline, CDR1 is DFQATT and CDR2 SNEGSKA (reference sequence). The CDR3 length is 12 residues. V lost 1 base and J lost 1, with 5 bases in between.

This chain joins TRBV15 and TRBJ2-7; TRBD1 agrees at 7 bases. Germline trimming cut 5 bases from V and 0 bases from J; bases unmatched to any gene: 7. The CDR3 totals 15 residues. Germline V gene data show CDR1 as LNHNV and CDR2 as YYDKDF (reference sequence). Written as DNA, the CDR3 is TGTGCCACCAGCGGGCCGGACAGGCTCTCCTACGAGCAGTACTTC. Translated, it gives CATSGPDRLSYEQYF. Looking up the rest from reference TRBV15 and TRBJ2-7 gives the full variable domain: DAMVIQNPRYQVTQFGKPVTLSCSQTLNHNVMYWYQQKSSQAPKLLFHYYDKDFNNEADTPDNFQSRRPNTSFCFLDIRSPGLGDTAMYLCATSGPDRLSYEQYFGPGTRLTVT.

The V call is TRBV4-2, the J call TRBJ1-2, with TRBD1 identical over 8 bases. The V gene's germline CDR1 is LGHNA and CDR2 YNFKEQ. Trimming cost V 8 bases and J 1 base; bases outside gene matches: 3. There are 13 residues in the CDR3. The CDR3 loop reads CASATGVNYGYTF. The CDR3 DNA follows: TGTGCCAGCGCGACAGGGGTTAACTATGGCTACACCTTC.

The gene calls are TRBV3-1 and TRBJ2-1; perhaps TRBD1 as D (5 bases). CDR1 is LGHDT and CDR2 is YNNKEL in the germline V gene (reference sequence). This CDR3 contains 14 residues. Trimming removed 2 bases from V and 3 bases from J, with 8 bases in between. The CDR3 loop is CASSQQGYYNEQFF. CDR3 bases: TGTGCCAGCAGCCAACAGGGATACTACAATGAGCAGTTCTTC.

The chain is built from TRBV4-3 and TRBJ2-5; possibly TRBD1 or TRBD2 for D (5 bases each). Trimming stripped 0 bases from V and 5 bases from J, with 13 bases between. The germline CDR1 and CDR2 sequences are LGHNA and YSLEER. This CDR3 is 15 amino acids long. The CDR3 sequence is CASSQDMGVQETQYF. The CDR3 DNA follows: TGCGCCAGCAGCCAAGATATGGGGGTACAGGAGACCCAGTACTTC.

The chain combines TRBV6-5 with TRBJ2-1; D may be TRBD1 (5 bases). This CDR3 contains 17 residues. The V end was cut by 0 bases, the J end by 0 bases, with 12 bases between. Germline loops: CDR1 MNHEY, CDR2 SVGAGI. CDR3 in DNA: TGTGCCAGCAGTTACTCGTCAGGGAAAAGCTCCTACAATGAGCAGTTCTTC. Protein: CASSYSSGKSSYNEQFF.